This T cell receptor beta chain derives from a study of blood T cell repertoires in COVID-19. Method: immunoSEQ multiplex PCR; TCRdb's copy keeps in-frame clones and lacks some. Of 150,000 to 200,000 clones listed, about four fifths are singletons. The origin of this receptor is a man aged 55-75 years with active or convalescent COVID-19. Sample: peripheral blood.

The CDR3 is CASKEAGARYNEQFF. DNA for the CDR3: TGTGCCAGTAAGGAGGCGGGAGCTAGATACAATGAGCAGTTCTTC. V is TRBV2 and J is TRBJ2-1, with TRBD2 matching 7 bases. Germline CDR1 reads SNHLY; CDR2 reads FYNNEI. V dropped 9 bases and J dropped 4; count of bases not matched to a gene: 12. The CDR3 contains 15 residues.